This record concerns one T cell receptor beta chain sequence. This specimen belongs to a study of blood T cell repertoires in COVID-19. This CDR3 comprises 16 residues. Germline V CDR1 and CDR2: MRHNA, SNTAGT. V lost 4 bases to trimming and J lost 2 bases; unmatched junction nucleotides: 7. Libraries were prepared by immunoSEQ multiplex PCR; TCRdb keeps only in-frame clonotypes and omits some of them. The sample shows 330,000 or so clones, 92% of them seen only once. The sample consisted of PBMCs or T cells enriched from blood (not recorded which). This clonotype was obtained from a woman in her thirties who had recovered from COVID-19. The chain links TRBV6-4 to TRBJ2-3, with TRBD2 matching over 9 bases. The CDR3 DNA reads TGTGCCAGCAGTGTTGGGCTAGCGGGATCCACAGATACGCAGTATTTT. This encodes CASSVGLAGSTDTQYF.